These T cell receptor beta chains were read from a single sample in a study of T-cell memory formation after mild COVID-19. TCRdb re-called the 5' RACE reads through MiXCR, storing one row per CDR3 protein. The sample contains under 450,000 distinct CDR3 sequences, around 20% of which appear only once. What was sequenced was PBMCs or a T cell subset sorted from them (not recorded which). Receptors were obtained from a man younger than 35 who had mild COVID-19 (a few samples of this study predate the infection). Cell type and time point are not known. Both conserved end residues are part of each CDR3. The D gene is left open where the match is weak. Some rows mark clone size as missing; the rest say once, few, many or name a class of expanded clone.

clone size,J gene,V gene,D gene,CDR3 protein,CDR3 DNA
few,TRBJ2-1,TRBV28,NA,CASNTGGNEQFF,TGTGCCAGCAATACCGGGGGTAATGAGCAGTTCTTC
few,TRBJ2-2,TRBV7-6,TRBD1,CASRLQGASTGELFF,TGTGCCAGCAGGCTACAGGGGGCGAGCACCGGGGAGCTGTTTTTT
few,TRBJ2-5,TRBV4-3,NA,CASSQDLPALRTGVTQYF,TGCGCCAGCAGCCAAGATCTCCCGGCGCTCCGAACCGGGGTGACCCAGTACTTC
NA,TRBJ2-2,TRBV27,TRBD1,CATRTGQGAGELFF,TGTGCCACCAGGACAGGGCAAGGAGCCGGGGAGCTGTTTTTT
few,TRBJ1-2,TRBV12-3/TRBV12-4,NA,CASTQEAFNYGYTF,TGTGCCAGCACCCAAGAGGCTTTTAACTATGGCTACACCTTC
NA,TRBJ1-5,TRBV12-3/TRBV12-4,TRBD1,CASSFEGAGQPQHF,TGTGCCAGCAGTTTTGAGGGGGCCGGGCAGCCCCAGCATTTT
few,TRBJ2-3,TRBV6-2/TRBV6-3,NA,CASSYQVSTDTQYF,TGTGCCAGCAGTTACCAGGTTAGCACAGATACGCAGTATTTT
NA,TRBJ2-7,TRBV5-5,TRBD1,CASSPDRPYEQYF,TGTGCCAGCAGCCCGGACAGGCCCTACGAGCAGTACTTC
many,TRBJ2-5,TRBV7-2,NA,CASSLAVGETQYF,TGTGCCAGCAGCTTAGCGGTGGGCGAGACCCAGTACTTC
few,TRBJ1-2,TRBV6-2/TRBV6-3,NA,CASSSRGGYTF,TGTGCCAGCAGTTCTAGGGGAGGCTACACCTTC
few,TRBJ2-1,TRBV3-1,NA,CASSPPGAHYNEQFF,TGTGCCAGCAGCCCCCCGGGGGCCCATTACAATGAGCAGTTCTTC
NA,TRBJ2-5,TRBV6-6,NA,CASSFAAGSGETQYF,TGTGCCAGCAGTTTCGCGGCGGGGAGCGGAGAGACCCAGTACTTC
NA,TRBJ1-3,TRBV7-9,NA,CASSRDAYGNTIYF,TGTGCCAGCAGCCGCGATGCCTATGGAAACACCATATATTTT